This TCR beta chain comes out of a study of early T cells in non-severe SARS-CoV-2 infection. This clonotype was recorded at least ten times. TCRdb analysed the 5' RACE reads with MiXCR anew, one entry per CDR3 protein. This sample yields about 110,000 distinct CDR3 sequences, of which around 10% are seen a single time; 3% to 3.5% belongs to the top ten. The CDR3 is made up of 18 amino acids. V was clipped by 4 bases and J by 6 bases; unmatched bases: 13. Germline V CDR1 and CDR2: SGHVS, FQNEAQ. V gene TRBV7-8 combines with J gene TRBJ2-4, with 12 positions matching TRBD2. The clonotype comes from an adult who was a healthcare worker with PCR-confirmed SARS-CoV-2 infection or an uninfected control (not recorded which). Sequencing was done on a sample of whole blood. Here the CDR3 reads CASSSKASSGRALNIQYF. In DNA form, the CDR3 reads TGTGCCAGCAGCTCAAAAGCATCTAGCGGGAGGGCCTTAAACATTCAGTACTTC.